This TCR beta chain stems from a study of cytomegalovirus exposure and HLA in healthy donors. Study-level information: In a later analysis, the 100 to 150 validation repertoires were reported to have used the same platform as the roughly 600 first-cohort repertoires.

Profiling relied on immunoSEQ multiplex PCR, and the TCRdb table lists in-frame clones only, not all of them. This table has fewer than 250,000 clones, more than 75% appearing once. The germline V gene encodes CDR1 KGHSH and CDR2 LQKENI. Deletions cut 1 base from V and 1 base from J, with 11 bases between. This CDR3 has 16 residues. A remark on this clone: Its antigen is as yet unknown.

Findings and caveats of the study: The authors listed 150 to 200 TCR beta chains as cytomegalovirus-associated.

The clonotype comes from a woman aged 18-29 years in good health and CMV-seropositive. The chain couples TRBV18 to TRBJ2-1, with D unresolved. Sequenced: PBMCs. The CDR3 DNA reads TGTGCCAGCTCACCACTAGTAGCTAGTTCCTACAATGAGCAGTTCTTC. Its translation is CASSPLVASSYNEQFF. The complete variable domain, with remaining parts taken from reference TRBV18 and TRBJ2-1, reads NAGVMQNPRHLVRRRGQEARLRCSPMKGHSHVYWYRQLPEEGLKFMVYLQKENIIDESGMPKERFSAEFPKEGPSILRIQQVVRGDSAAYFCASSPLVASSYNEQFFGPGTRLTVL.